The present TCR beta chain was sequenced within a study of regulatory T cells in long-lasting Graves disease. Study in general: The study counted Graves' disease as persistent given over 5 years of antithyroid drugs and positive TSH receptor antibodies.

Time point here: persistent/refractory GD, antithyroid drugs over 5 years with positive TRAb. RNA isolated from PBMCs was used to make the TCR library. It was by American Thyroid Association guidelines that Graves' disease was diagnosed. Study-wide findings and caveats: TRBV28 was favored in persistent disease, as were TRBJ1-2 and TRBJ2-5. Less diverse TCR repertoires were seen in persistent Graves' patients than in newly diagnosed ones.

Assembly of TCR beta libraries relied on iRepertoire HTBI primers together with Arm-PCR of CDR3 regions. TCRdb itself ran the multiplex PCR reads through MiXCR, one entry per CDR3 protein. The profile shows around 510,000 distinct CDR3 sequences, about a fifth of them singletons. Germline assignment: CDR1 SGHTA and CDR2 FQGTGA. The CDR3 is 13 residues long. With 2 bases removed from V and 5 bases from J, the gap between germline ends came to 9 bases. This clonotype was seen repeatedly, ten times or more. What it binds is not known. The source of this sequence is a female donor with Graves disease. The source material was peripheral blood mononuclear cells (PBMCs), sampled when the disease was refractory, from a patient treated with antithyroid drugs. This chain connects TRBV7-3 to TRBJ2-5; D might be TRBD2 (6 bases). The CDR3 loop reads CASSLAGRETQYF. CDR3 in DNA: TGTGCCAGCAGCTTAGCAGGGAGGGAGACCCAGTACTTC. Full variable domain (remainder filled in from reference TRBV7-3 and TRBJ2-5): GAGVSQTPSNKVTEKGKYVELRCDPISGHTALYWYRQSLGQGPEFLIYFQGTGAADDSGLPNDRFFAVRPEGSVSTLKIQRTERGDSAVYLCASSLAGRETQYFGPGTRLLVL.